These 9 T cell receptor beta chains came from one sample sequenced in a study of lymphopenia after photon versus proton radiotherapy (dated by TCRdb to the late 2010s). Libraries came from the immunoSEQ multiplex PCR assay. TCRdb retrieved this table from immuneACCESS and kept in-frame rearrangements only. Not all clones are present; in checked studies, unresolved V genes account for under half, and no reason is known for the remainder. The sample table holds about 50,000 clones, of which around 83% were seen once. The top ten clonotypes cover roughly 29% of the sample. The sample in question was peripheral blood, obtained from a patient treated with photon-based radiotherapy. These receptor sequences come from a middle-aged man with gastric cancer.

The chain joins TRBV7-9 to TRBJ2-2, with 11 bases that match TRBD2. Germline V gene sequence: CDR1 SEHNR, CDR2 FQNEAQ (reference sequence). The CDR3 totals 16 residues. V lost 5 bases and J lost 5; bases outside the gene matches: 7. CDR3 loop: CASSAILAGVTGELFF. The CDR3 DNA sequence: TGTGCCAGCAGCGCCATACTAGCGGGAGTAACCGGGGAGCTGTTTTTT. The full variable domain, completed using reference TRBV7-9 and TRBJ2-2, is DTGVSQNPRHKITKRGQNVTFRCDPISEHNRLYWYRQTLGQGPEFLTYFQNEAQLEKSRLLSDRFSAERPKGSFSTLEIQRTEQGDSAMYLCASSAILAGVTGELFFGEGSRLTVL.

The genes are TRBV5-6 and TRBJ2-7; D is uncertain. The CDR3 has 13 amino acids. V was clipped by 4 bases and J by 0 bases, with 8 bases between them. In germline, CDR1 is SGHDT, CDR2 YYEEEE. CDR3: CASSPEFSYEQYF. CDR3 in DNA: TGTGCCAGCAGCCCCGAATTCTCCTACGAGCAGTACTTC.

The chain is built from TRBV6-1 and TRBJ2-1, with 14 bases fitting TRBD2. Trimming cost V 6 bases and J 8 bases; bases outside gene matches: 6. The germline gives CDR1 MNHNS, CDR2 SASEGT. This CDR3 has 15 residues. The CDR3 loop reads CASRTTSGRGDEQFF. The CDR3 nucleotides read TGTGCCAGCAGGACGACTAGCGGGAGGGGAGATGAGCAGTTCTTC.

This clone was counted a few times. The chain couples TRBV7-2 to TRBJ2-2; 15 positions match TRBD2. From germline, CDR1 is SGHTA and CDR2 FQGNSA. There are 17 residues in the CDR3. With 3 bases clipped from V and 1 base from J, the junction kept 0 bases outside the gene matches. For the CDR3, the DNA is TGTGCCAGCAGCTTGGGACTAGCGGGAGGGAACACCGGGGAGCTGTTTTTT. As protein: CASSLGLAGGNTGELFF.

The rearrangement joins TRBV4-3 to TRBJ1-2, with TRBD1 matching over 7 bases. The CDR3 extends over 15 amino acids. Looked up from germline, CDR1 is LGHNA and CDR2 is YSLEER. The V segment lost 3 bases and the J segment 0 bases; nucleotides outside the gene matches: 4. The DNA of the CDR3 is TGCGCCAGCAGCCAGGACAGGAGAGCTAACTATGGCTACACCTTC. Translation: CASSQDRRANYGYTF.

The CDR3 reads CASSFAGELFF. The DNA for the CDR3 is TGTGCCAGCAGTTTTGCCGGGGAGCTGTTTTTT. This chain uses TRBV27 with TRBJ2-2; D not certain. V gave up 3 bases and J gave up 6 bases, with 2 bases separating them. The CDR3 consists of 11 residues. Per germline, CDR1 MNHEY and CDR2 SMNVEV (reference sequence).

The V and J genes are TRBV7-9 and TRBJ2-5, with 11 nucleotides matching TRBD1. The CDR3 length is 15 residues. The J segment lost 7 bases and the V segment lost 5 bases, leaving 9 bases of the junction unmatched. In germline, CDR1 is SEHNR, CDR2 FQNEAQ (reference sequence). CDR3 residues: CASSAGTGGPGTQYF. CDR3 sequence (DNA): TGTGCCAGCAGCGCAGGGACAGGGGGTCCAGGGACCCAGTACTTC.

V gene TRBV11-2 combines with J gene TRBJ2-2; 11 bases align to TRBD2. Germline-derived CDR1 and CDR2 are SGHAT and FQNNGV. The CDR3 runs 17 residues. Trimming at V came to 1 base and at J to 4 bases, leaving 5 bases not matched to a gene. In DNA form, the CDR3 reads TGTGCCAGCAGCTTAGTTGGGCTAGCGGGAGGCACCGGGGAGCTGTTTTTT. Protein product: CASSLVGLAGGTGELFF.

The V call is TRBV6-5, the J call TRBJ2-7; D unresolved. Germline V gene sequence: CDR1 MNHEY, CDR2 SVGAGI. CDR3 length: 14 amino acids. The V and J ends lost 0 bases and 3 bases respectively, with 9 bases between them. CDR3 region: CASSYSGGVYEQYF. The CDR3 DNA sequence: TGTGCCAGCAGTTACTCGGGCGGTGTCTACGAGCAGTACTTC.